The clone carrying this T cell receptor beta chain was observed once. The record originates from a study of shared clonotypes between healthy human individuals. In the study overall: Donors were a couple of women and a few men aged 18 to 49. Three plates were used per donor for CD4 naive, three for CD4 memory, two for CD8 naive and one for CD8 memory.

CDR1 ENHRY and CDR2 SYGVKD come from the germline V gene. The CDR3 spans 16 residues. V trimming: 2 bases; J trimming: 0 bases; junction bases outside the gene matches: 4. In the original processing: Junction-only sequences without quality scores were provided by ImmunoSEQ, so filtering was different. Data came from immunoSEQ multiplex PCR; TCRdb stores just in-frame clones and leaves some out. V and J calls and clone size come straight from that table; D and trimming were deduced from the DNA. The sample gives some 1 million clones, under 80% of which show up once; about 1.5% is in the top ten. The sequenced sample consisted of memory CD4+ T cells sorted from blood. Subset indicated: CD45RA-negative fraction. The J gene is TRBJ2-4, the V gene TRBV10-3; 7 bases are shared with TRBD2. The receptor comes from a man between 18 and 35 years old in good health. In nucleotides, the CDR3 is TGTGCCATCAGTGAGGGGGGGGTACTAGCCAAAAACATTCAGTACTTC. It encodes CAISEGGVLAKNIQYF.